The 10 T cell receptor beta chains listed next were all sequenced from one sample in a study of naive and memory T cell subsets. Two oligonucleotides, mixed equimolar, formed the beta constant-region primer covering TRBC1 and TRBC2. TCRdb ran MiXCR on the UMI-ligation and nested PCR reads and lists one entry per CDR3 protein. The sample consists of 100,000 or so distinct CDR3 sequences, roughly 7% of them appearing once. The sample consisted of central memory CD4+ T cells from blood. Receptors originate from a human donor in good health.

The chain recombines TRBV10-3 with TRBJ2-3; 7 bases are shared with TRBD1. V lost 6 bases, J lost 2 bases, and 2 bases stayed unmatched. This CDR3 is built from 13 residues. Germline loops: CDR1 ENHRY, CDR2 SYGVKD. The DNA for the CDR3 is TGTGCCATCAGAGGGACAGACACAGATACGCAGTATTTT. Protein: CAIRGTDTDTQYF.

This clonotype was counted ten times or more. The chain has TRBV29-1 and TRBJ1-4; TRBD1 matches 7 bases. V lost 3 bases to trimming and J lost 7 bases; unmatched junction nucleotides: 8. The germline CDR1 and CDR2 sequences are SQVTM and ANQGSEA. The CDR3 runs to 14 residues. CDR3 DNA sequence: TGCAGCGTTGACCTGAGAACAGGGGTTGAAAAACTGTTTTTT. Its protein product is CSVDLRTGVEKLFF.

This chain uses TRBV4-2 with TRBJ1-2; TRBD1 matches 11 bases. The CDR3 consists of 15 residues. J gave up 3 bases and V 7 bases, and 7 bases lay outside the gene matches. Germline V gene sequence: CDR1 LGHNA, CDR2 YNFKEQ. The DNA for the CDR3 is TGTGCCAGCAAGATCTGGACAGGGGGCGACTATGGCTACACCTTC. Translated, it gives CASKIWTGGDYGYTF.

The table lists this clonotype with many counts. The rearrangement joins TRBV11-2 to TRBJ2-6, with unresolved D. CDR3 length: 16 amino acids. The V end lost 1 base, the J end lost 0 bases, and 7 bases lay between the germline ends. Looked up from germline, CDR1 is SGHAT and CDR2 is FQNNGV. DNA of the CDR3: TGTGCCAGCAGCTTAGTCCCCCACTCTGGGGCCAACGTCCTGACTTTC. Translating gives CASSLVPHSGANVLTF. Full variable domain (outside the CDR3, taken from reference TRBV11-2 and TRBJ2-6): EAGVAQSPRYKIIEKRQSVAFWCNPISGHATLYWYQQILGQGPKLLIQFQNNGVVDDSQLPKDRFSAERLKGVDSTLKIQPAKLEDSAVYLCASSLVPHSGANVLTFGAGSRLTVL.

This clonotype was found many times. The rearrangement joins TRBV12-3 or TRBV12-4 to TRBJ2-7; no definite D call. This CDR3 contains 10 residues. V lost 3 bases, J lost 6 bases, and 3 bases lay in between. As DNA, the CDR3 is TGTGCCAGCAGTTTCAGCGAGCAGTACTTC. It is translated as CASSFSEQYF.

This clonotype came up many times. The rearrangement uses TRBV20-1 and TRBJ1-4; 7 nucleotides match TRBD1. The CDR3 length is 16 residues. Unmatched junction bases numbered 16, after V lost 4 bases and J lost 8 bases. Germline CDR1 DFQATT, CDR2 SNEGSKA (reference sequence). Here the CDR3 DNA reads TGCAGTGCTATCAACAGATTCGGGACAGCGCGGGAAAAACTGTTTTTT. Translation: CSAINRFGTAREKLFF.

This clonotype was counted ten times or more. This rearrangement joins TRBV28 to TRBJ1-6; no clear D. Germline V gives CDR1 MDHEN, CDR2 SYDVKM. The V gene lost 6 bases and the J gene lost 9 bases, with 18 bases spanning the gap. CDR3 length: 15 amino acids. The DNA for the CDR3 is TGTGCCAGCAGCTACGGACCTCGAGGATTTTCACCCCTCCACTTT. This gives the protein CASSYGPRGFSPLHF.

This clonotype was observed a few times. V gene TRBV20-1 combines with J gene TRBJ1-1; tentative D call: TRBD1 (5 bases). Trimming removed 3 bases at V and 2 bases at J, with 10 bases between. The germline V gene has CDR1 DFQATT and CDR2 SNEGSKA (reference sequence). This CDR3 comprises 13 residues. Here the CDR3 DNA reads TGCAGTGCTAGGGAGGGACCCAACACTGAAGCTTTCTTT. Translated, it gives CSAREGPNTEAFF.

The V call is TRBV7-8, the J call TRBJ1-2; unclear D gene. V lost 2 bases to trimming and J lost 4 bases, with 17 bases between them. In germline, CDR1 is SGHVS, CDR2 FQNEAQ. The CDR3 extends over 16 amino acids. CDR3 bases: TGTGCCAGCAGCTTAAGACTCGACATCCTTAGCTATGGCTACACCTTC. Its translation is CASSLRLDILSYGYTF.

This clonotype was counted ten times or more. The chain employs TRBV7-9 and TRBJ2-3; no clear D gene. V was cut by 1 base and J by 6 bases, with 2 bases left in between. Germline assignment: CDR1 SEHNR and CDR2 FQNEAQ (reference sequence). The CDR3 covers 11 residues. The CDR3 region has the DNA TGTGCCAGCAGCTTAGTTGATACGCAGTATTTT. Protein: CASSLVDTQYF.